The 29 T cell receptor beta chains presented below share a single source sample, sequenced in a study of memory CD4+ T cells and cytomegalovirus serostatus (dated by TCRdb to the late 2010s). The library was generated by the immunoSEQ multiplex PCR assay. Drawn from immuneACCESS, this table holds only the in-frame rearrangements with V and J called that TCRdb kept. Clones are partly lost; checked studies trace under half to an unresolved V gene and leave the rest unexplained. Present in this sample are over 50,000 clones, roughly 79% of which were seen just once. The biggest ten clones account for 1.6% of the sample. Single viable CD3+CD4+CD8-CD45RO+ cells were sorted as memory CD4+ T cells on a FACSAria II. Sequences were obtained from memory CD4+ T cells from blood. The receptors derive from an adult in good health and CMV-seronegative.

The chain combines TRBV7-9 with TRBJ2-5; D unresolved. The CDR3 spans 11 residues. Per the germline V gene, CDR1 is SEHNR and CDR2 is FQNEAQ (reference sequence). Trimming shortened V by 0 bases and J by 6 bases, and 2 bases separated the two germline ends. CDR3 protein: CASSLAKTQYF. The DNA for the CDR3 is TGTGCCAGCAGCTTAGCGAAGACCCAGTACTTC. Drawing the rest from reference TRBV7-9 and TRBJ2-5, the complete variable domain is DTGVSQNPRHKITKRGQNVTFRCDPISEHNRLYWYRQTLGQGPEFLTYFQNEAQLEKSRLLSDRFSAERPKGSFSTLEIQRTEQGDSAMYLCASSLAKTQYFGPGTRLLVL.

The rearrangement uses TRBV30 and TRBJ1-6; D unresolved. Trimming stripped 7 bases from V and 7 bases from J, with 14 bases between. Germline lookup yields CDR1 GTSNPN and CDR2 SVGIG (reference sequence). This CDR3 comprises 13 residues. The CDR3 here is CASQEGYNSPLHF. CDR3 nucleotides: TGTGCCTCCCAGGAGGGCTACAATTCACCCCTCCACTTT.

The gene calls are TRBV10-3 and TRBJ2-6, with TRBD1 as a possible D gene (6 bases). Trimming shortened V by 6 bases and J by 0 bases, and 6 bases separated the two germline ends. The CDR3 is 14 residues long. Germline values: CDR1 ENHRY, CDR2 SYGVKD. In DNA, the CDR3 is TGTGCCATCAGGGACAGCTCTGGGGCCAACGTCCTGACTTTC. This codes for CAIRDSSGANVLTF.

This chain links TRBV7-9 with TRBJ2-1; 8 nucleotides agree with TRBD1. This CDR3 spans 12 amino acids. V shed 5 bases and J 14 bases; nucleotides not matched to a gene: 8. Germline V CDR1 and CDR2: SEHNR, FQNEAQ (reference sequence). This CDR3 is CASSPGQVKKFF. The CDR3 DNA reads TGTGCCAGCAGCCCGGGACAGGTGAAAAAGTTCTTC.

Regarding this clone: No DNA is shown, since the ends of the CDR3 on it are uncertain; the CDR3 is the one TCRdb lists. V and J are TRBV6-5 and TRBJ1-2. The CDR3 is made up of 14 amino acids, end residues included. The germline V gene has CDR1 MNHEY and CDR2 SVGAGI. CDR3 sequence: CASSSSSPNYGYTF.

The chain uses TRBV12-5 and TRBJ1-1, with 7 bases identical to TRBD1. The ends lost 7 bases at V and 4 bases at J; junction bases unmatched: 12. CDR1 is LGHNT, CDR2 FRNRAP, per germline. The CDR3 spans 15 residues. CDR3 residues: CASAGQVLRGTEAFF. The CDR3 DNA is TGTGCTAGTGCCGGACAGGTCCTTAGGGGCACTGAAGCTTTCTTT. The entire variable domain, with the rest obtained from reference TRBV12-5 and TRBJ1-1, is as follows: DARVTQTPRHKVTEMGQEVTMRCQPILGHNTVFWYRQTMMQGLELLAYFRNRAPLDDSGMPKDRFSAEMPDATLATLKIQPSEPRDSAVYFCASAGQVLRGTEAFFGQGTRLTVV.

This chain uses TRBV7-2 with TRBJ1-1, with TRBD1 matching over 8 bases. The ends lost 5 bases at V and 4 bases at J; junction bases unmatched: 9. CDR3 length: 15 amino acids. The V gene's germline CDR1 is SGHTA and CDR2 FQGNSA. The CDR3 spells CASSTQPTGGTEAFF. CDR3 in DNA: TGTGCCAGCAGCACACAGCCAACAGGGGGCACTGAAGCTTTCTTT.

The J gene is TRBJ2-4, the V gene TRBV7-2, with D unresolved. This CDR3 has 14 amino acids. CDR1 is SGHTA, CDR2 FQGNSA, per germline. Trimming took 2 bases from V and 2 from J, leaving 7 bases between them. Written as DNA, the CDR3 is TGTGCCAGCAGCTTATTAGATACCAAAAACATTCAGTACTTC. As protein: CASSLLDTKNIQYF.

The rearrangement links TRBV7-2 to TRBJ2-1; TRBD1 agrees at 7 bases. CDR3 length: 14 amino acids. V trimming: 4 bases; J trimming: 5 bases; junction bases outside the gene matches: 5. Germline CDR1 SGHTA, CDR2 FQGNSA. CDR3 bases: TGTGCCAGCAGCTCTCAGACAGGGAACAATGAGCAGTTCTTC. This encodes CASSSQTGNNEQFF.

The chain couples TRBV6-1 to TRBJ1-5; 8 bases are shared with TRBD1. Germline-derived CDR1 and CDR2 are MNHNS and SASEGT. The CDR3 length is 13 residues. Trimming cost V 5 bases and J 9 bases; bases outside gene matches: 6. DNA of the CDR3: TGTGCCAGCAGTTCCCGGACAGGGAGGCCCCAGCATTTT. Protein: CASSSRTGRPQHF.

The rearrangement uses TRBV28 and TRBJ1-1; weak D call: TRBD1 (5 bases). V was shortened by 2 bases and J by 0 bases, with 13 bases between the two germline ends. The germline CDR1 and CDR2 sequences are MDHEN and SYDVKM. CDR3 size: 16 residues. CDR3 sequence reads: CASSLGGLIMNTEAFF. The CDR3 DNA follows: TGTGCCAGCAGTTTAGGGGGACTAATAATGAACACTGAAGCTTTCTTT.

The chain joins TRBV11-3 to TRBJ2-3; 9 nucleotides agree with TRBD2. Germline V lookup: CDR1 SGHNT, CDR2 YENEEA. J gave up 4 bases and V 5 bases, and 10 bases lay outside the gene matches. This CDR3 contains 16 residues. The CDR3 region has the DNA TGTGCCAGCAGCCACCGGTTTAGCGGGAGCCCAGATACGCAGTATTTT. This sequence encodes CASSHRFSGSPDTQYF.

The chain combines TRBV28 with TRBJ1-1; D is ambiguous. The V gene lost 3 bases and the J gene lost 4 bases, with 9 bases spanning the gap. Germline CDR1 is MDHEN and CDR2 is SYDVKM. The CDR3 consists of 13 residues. DNA for the CDR3: TGTGCCAGCAGTTTTTTCGTTCGCACTGAAGCTTTCTTT. Residues: CASSFFVRTEAFF.

This sequence joins TRBV9 and TRBJ1-2, with 7 bases identical to TRBD1. The CDR3 totals 14 residues. Germline-derived CDR1 and CDR2 are SGDLS and YYNGEE. V shed 3 bases and J 2 bases; nucleotides not matched to a gene: 4. The DNA of the CDR3 is TGTGCCAGCAGCGGGGGACAGAGGAACTATGGCTACACCTTC. Protein sequence: CASSGGQRNYGYTF.

The genes are TRBV27 and TRBJ1-1; D unclear. V was shortened by 1 base and J by 6 bases, with 12 bases between the two germline ends. CDR1 and CDR2 from the germline V gene are MNHEY and SMNVEV (reference sequence). The CDR3 extends over 14 amino acids. The CDR3 DNA reads as TGTGCCAGCAGTTTATACGGCGAAGGCGCTGAAGCTTTCTTT. This encodes CASSLYGEGAEAFF.

The V and J genes are TRBV5-4 and TRBJ1-2; D is unresolved. Trimming pared 4 bases from V and 8 bases from J, leaving 12 bases between. This CDR3 contains 12 residues. CDR1 and CDR2 (germline): SGHNT, YYREEE (reference sequence). In nucleotides, the CDR3 is TGTGCCAGCAGCCCTAATTCGAGGGGCTACACCTTC. Translation gives CASSPNSRGYTF.

The chain carries TRBV11-2 and TRBJ1-2; D call uncertain. V lost 5 bases to trimming and J lost 4 bases, with 14 bases between them. The CDR3 totals 14 residues. The germline CDR1 and CDR2 sequences are SGHAT and FQNNGV. CDR3 nucleotides: TGTGCCAGCAGCCCCAGTACGCGGGGCTATGGCTACACCTTC. It codes for CASSPSTRGYGYTF.

CDR3 loop: CASKEGARYEQYF. DNA of the CDR3: TGTGCCAGCAAGGAGGGGGCCCGCTACGAGCAGTACTTC. This chain joins TRBV6-1 and TRBJ2-7, with D tentatively TRBD1 (7 bases). The CDR3 is 13 amino acids. Germline V gene sequence: CDR1 MNHNS, CDR2 SASEGT. The V end lost 7 bases, the J end lost 3 bases, and 13 bases lay between the germline ends.

Here the CDR3 DNA reads TGTGCCAGCAGCGTCAGCGGGGCGGGGGGATACTACGAGCAGTACTTC. The encoded protein is CASSVSGAGGYYEQYF. The chain uses TRBV5-4 and TRBJ2-7; 8 nucleotides agree with TRBD2. With 4 bases clipped from V and 3 bases from J, the junction kept 12 bases outside the gene matches. The CDR3 sequence is 16 residues long. Germline CDR1 reads SGHNT; CDR2 reads YYREEE (reference sequence).

The CDR3: CASSGLDEQFF. In DNA form, the CDR3 reads TGTGCCAGCAGCGGGCTGGATGAGCAGTTCTTC. The gene calls are TRBV6-5 and TRBJ2-1; D gene uncertain. Trimming cost V 6 bases and J 8 bases, with 8 bases left between them. There are 11 residues in the CDR3. Germline lookup yields CDR1 MNHEY and CDR2 SVGAGI.

The V gene is TRBV6-6, the J gene TRBJ1-2, with a tentative D call TRBD1 (6 bases). Germline V gene data show CDR1 as MNHNY and CDR2 as SVGAGI (reference sequence). V shed 4 bases and J shed 3 bases, with 12 bases lying between them. The CDR3 runs 14 residues. The CDR3 DNA sequence: TGTGCCAGCAGTTCCGCCGGGACATACTATGGCTACACCTTC. Protein: CASSSAGTYYGYTF.

CDR3 DNA sequence: TGTGCCAGCAGGGACCGGGGGGCAATAGGCTACACCTTC. Protein: CASRDRGAIGYTF. The chain uses TRBV2 and TRBJ1-2; TRBD1 is a possible D gene (6 bases). Germline V gene sequence: CDR1 SNHLY, CDR2 FYNNEI. The V end was cut by 6 bases, the J end by 8 bases, with 16 bases between. The CDR3 is 13 amino acids.

This clone came up a few times. The chain carries TRBV4-3 and TRBJ1-4; D call uncertain. The CDR3 consists of 15 residues. V gave up 0 bases and J gave up 7 bases, with 12 bases separating them. The germline CDR1 and CDR2 sequences are LGHNA and YSLEER. The CDR3 loop reads CASSQDGLRSEKLFF. Here the CDR3 DNA reads TGCGCCAGCAGCCAAGATGGATTAAGGAGTGAAAAACTGTTTTTT.

V usage is TRBV7-9 and J usage is TRBJ1-1; TRBD1 matches at 9 bases. V dropped 5 bases and J dropped 4; count of bases not matched to a gene: 8. The CDR3 has 15 amino acids. Germline V CDR1 and CDR2: SEHNR, FQNEAQ (reference sequence). The CDR3 DNA sequence: TGTGCCAGCAGCCGGACAGGGGTAGGGAGCACTGAAGCTTTCTTT. It yields the protein CASSRTGVGSTEAFF.

The CDR3 DNA follows: TGCGCCAGCAGTGAGAGGACTAGCGGTCACAATGAGCAGTTCTTC. Translation gives CASSERTSGHNEQFF. V usage is TRBV10-1 and J usage is TRBJ2-1; TRBD2 aligns across 10 bases. The CDR3 has 15 residues. Trimming took 2 bases from V and 5 from J; bases not matched to a gene: 3. Germline V CDR1 and CDR2: WNHNN, SYGVQD (reference sequence).

The J gene is TRBJ1-6, the V gene TRBV7-8; D is perhaps TRBD1 (5 bases). V was shortened by 1 base and J by 14 bases, with 9 bases between the two germline ends. CDR3 length: 12 residues. From germline, CDR1 is SGHVS and CDR2 FQNEAQ. This CDR3 reads CASSLVGGTLHF. In nucleotides, the CDR3 is TGTGCCAGCAGCTTAGTCGGGGGGACCCTCCACTTT.

The chain is built from TRBV28 and TRBJ2-1; 8 nucleotides match TRBD2. CDR1 MDHEN and CDR2 SYDVKM come from the germline V gene. J was trimmed by 2 bases and V by 9 bases; bases with no gene match: 9. The CDR3 is 15 amino acids. The CDR3 coding sequence is TGTGCCAGTAAAGCGGGAGCGGCTACCTACAATGAGCAGTTCTTC. This translates into CASKAGAATYNEQFF.

The chain is built from TRBV7-2 and TRBJ2-5, with unresolved D. The CDR3 consists of 11 residues. Deletions cut 3 bases from V and 6 bases from J, with 5 bases between. Germline CDR1 reads SGHTA; CDR2 reads FQGNSA. CDR3 amino acids: CASSFTQTQYF. The CDR3 DNA reads as TGTGCCAGCAGCTTCACACAGACCCAGTACTTC.

The rearrangement uses TRBV18 and TRBJ1-5, with D hard to call. Trimming shortened V by 2 bases and J by 2 bases, and 10 bases separated the two germline ends. Germline lookup yields CDR1 KGHSH and CDR2 LQKENI. The CDR3 runs 15 residues. The CDR3 protein is CASSPGVNGNQPQHF. CDR3 DNA: TGTGCCAGCTCACCAGGGGTGAACGGCAATCAGCCCCAGCATTTT.